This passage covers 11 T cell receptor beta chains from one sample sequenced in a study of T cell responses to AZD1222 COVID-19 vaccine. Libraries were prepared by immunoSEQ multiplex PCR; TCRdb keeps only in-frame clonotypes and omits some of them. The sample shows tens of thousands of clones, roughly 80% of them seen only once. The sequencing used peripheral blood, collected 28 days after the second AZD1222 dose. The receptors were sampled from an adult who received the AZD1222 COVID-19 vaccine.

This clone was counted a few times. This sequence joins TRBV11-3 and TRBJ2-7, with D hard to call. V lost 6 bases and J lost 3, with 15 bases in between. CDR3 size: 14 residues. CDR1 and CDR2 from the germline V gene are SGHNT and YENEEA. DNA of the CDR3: TGTGCCAGCAGTCCAAAGACTTTTTTCTACGAGCAGTACTTC. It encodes CASSPKTFFYEQYF.

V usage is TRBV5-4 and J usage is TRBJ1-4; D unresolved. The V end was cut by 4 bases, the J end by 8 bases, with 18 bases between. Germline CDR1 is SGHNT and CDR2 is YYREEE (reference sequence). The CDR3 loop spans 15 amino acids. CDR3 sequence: CASSPSGSVDEKLFF. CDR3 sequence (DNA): TGTGCCAGCAGCCCTTCCGGGTCGGTGGACGAAAAACTGTTTTTT.

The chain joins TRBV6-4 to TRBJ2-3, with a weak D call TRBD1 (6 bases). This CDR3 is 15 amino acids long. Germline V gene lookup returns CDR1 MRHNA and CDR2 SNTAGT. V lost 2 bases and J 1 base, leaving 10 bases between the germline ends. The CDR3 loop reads CASSDRAGGTDTQYF. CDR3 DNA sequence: TGTGCCAGCAGTGACAGGGCAGGGGGCACAGATACGCAGTATTTT.

The DNA for the CDR3 is TGCGCCAGCAGCTTGGTGGCTAATGAAAAACTGTTTTTT. Translating it yields CASSLVANEKLFF. This chain connects TRBV5-1 to TRBJ1-4; D is uncertain. Germline values: CDR1 SGHRS, CDR2 YFSETQ. Deletions cut 0 bases from V and 3 bases from J, with 3 bases between. The CDR3 runs to 13 residues.

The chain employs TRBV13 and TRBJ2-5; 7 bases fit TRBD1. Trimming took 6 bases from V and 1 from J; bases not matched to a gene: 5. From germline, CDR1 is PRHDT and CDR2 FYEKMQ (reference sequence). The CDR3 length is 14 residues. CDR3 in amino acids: CASRRYRGQETQYF. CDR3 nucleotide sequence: TGTGCCAGCAGGCGTTACAGGGGCCAAGAGACCCAGTACTTC. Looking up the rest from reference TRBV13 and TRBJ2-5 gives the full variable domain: AAGVIQSPRHLIKEKRETATLKCYPIPRHDTVYWYQQGPGQDPQFLISFYEKMQSDKGSIPDRFSAQQFSDYHSELNMSSLELGDSALYFCASRRYRGQETQYFGPGTRLLVL.

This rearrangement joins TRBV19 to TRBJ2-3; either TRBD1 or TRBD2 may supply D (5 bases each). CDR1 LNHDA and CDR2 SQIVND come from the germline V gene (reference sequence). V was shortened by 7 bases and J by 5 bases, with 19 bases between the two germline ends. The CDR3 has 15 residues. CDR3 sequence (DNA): TGTGCCAGTACCCTCGGGACGACGCCAAGAGATACGCAGTATTTT. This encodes CASTLGTTPRDTQYF.

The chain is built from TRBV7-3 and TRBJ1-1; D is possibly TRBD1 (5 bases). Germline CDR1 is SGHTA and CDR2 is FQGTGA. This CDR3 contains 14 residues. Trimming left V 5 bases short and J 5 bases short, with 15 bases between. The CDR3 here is CASSPVGGGTEAFF. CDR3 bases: TGTGCCAGCAGCCCAGTCGGGGGAGGGACTGAAGCTTTCTTT.

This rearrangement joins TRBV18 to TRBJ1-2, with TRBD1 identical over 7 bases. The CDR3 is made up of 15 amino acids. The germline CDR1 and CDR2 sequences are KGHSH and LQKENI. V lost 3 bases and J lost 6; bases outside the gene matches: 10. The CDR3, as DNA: TGTGCCAGCTCACCTGTTCGACAGGGTTCGGATGGCTACACCTTC. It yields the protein CASSPVRQGSDGYTF.

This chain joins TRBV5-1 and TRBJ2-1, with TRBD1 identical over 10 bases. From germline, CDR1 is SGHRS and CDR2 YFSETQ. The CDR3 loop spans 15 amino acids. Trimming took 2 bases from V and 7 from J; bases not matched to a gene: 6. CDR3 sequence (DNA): TGCGCCAGCAGCTTCGGCGGGACAGGGGTTAATGAGCAGTTCTTC. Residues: CASSFGGTGVNEQFF.

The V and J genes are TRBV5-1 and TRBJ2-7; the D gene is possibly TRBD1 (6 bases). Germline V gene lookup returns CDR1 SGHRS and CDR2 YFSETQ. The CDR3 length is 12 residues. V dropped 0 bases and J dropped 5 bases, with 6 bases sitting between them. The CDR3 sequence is CASSLDRDEQYF. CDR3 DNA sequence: TGCGCCAGCAGCTTGGACAGGGACGAGCAGTACTTC.

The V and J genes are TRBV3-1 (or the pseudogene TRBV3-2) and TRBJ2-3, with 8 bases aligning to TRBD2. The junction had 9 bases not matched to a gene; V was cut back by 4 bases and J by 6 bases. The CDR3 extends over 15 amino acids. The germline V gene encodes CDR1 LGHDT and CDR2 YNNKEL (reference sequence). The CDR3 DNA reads TGTGCCAGCAGCCCGCGGACTAGCCTCCACGATACGCAGTATTTT. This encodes CASSPRTSLHDTQYF.